This T cell receptor (beta chain) was sequenced in a study of PD-1 blockade in classical Hodgkin lymphoma. General study results and limits: Healthy donors were reported to have higher baseline TCR diversity than newly diagnosed patients.

Documented time point: newly diagnosed, previously untreated cHL patient sample. Purified CD4+ T cells were obtained from thawed PBMCs through magnetic negative selection. Serving as comparison were PBMCs from newly diagnosed, untreated classical Hodgkin lymphoma, which were sequenced alongside the relapsed/refractory trial patients. TCRdb's table, derived via immunoSEQ multiplex PCR, lists solely in-frame clones and lacks some. The sample consists of roughly 20,000 clones, 90% of them appearing once. The ends were cut back, 3 bases at V and 3 bases at J, with 15 bases in the middle. Germline CDR1 and CDR2: KGHSH and LQKENI. The CDR3 totals 16 residues. In this sample, this clone turned up a few times. The antigen is unknown.

This TCR derives from a human donor with classical Hodgkin lymphoma. The rearrangement joins TRBV18 to TRBJ1-5; D is possibly TRBD1 (6 bases). Sequencing was performed on CD4+ T cells from blood. The CDR3 nucleotides read TGTGCCAGCTCACCCACCTCAACAGGGAACAATCAGCCCCAGCATTTT. Amino acids: CASSPTSTGNNQPQHF.